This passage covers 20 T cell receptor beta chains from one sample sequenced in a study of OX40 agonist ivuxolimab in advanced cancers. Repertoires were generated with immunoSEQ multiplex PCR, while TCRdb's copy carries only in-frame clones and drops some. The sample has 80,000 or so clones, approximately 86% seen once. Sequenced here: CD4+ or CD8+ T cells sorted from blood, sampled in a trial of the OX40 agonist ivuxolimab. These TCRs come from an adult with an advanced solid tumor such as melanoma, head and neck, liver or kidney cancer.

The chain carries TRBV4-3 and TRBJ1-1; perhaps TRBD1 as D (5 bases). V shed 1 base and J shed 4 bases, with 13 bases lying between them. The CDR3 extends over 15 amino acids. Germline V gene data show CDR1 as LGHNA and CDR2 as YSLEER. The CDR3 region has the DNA TGCGCCAGCAGCCAAGCACAGGCAAGGAGCACTGAAGCTTTCTTT. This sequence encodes CASSQAQARSTEAFF.

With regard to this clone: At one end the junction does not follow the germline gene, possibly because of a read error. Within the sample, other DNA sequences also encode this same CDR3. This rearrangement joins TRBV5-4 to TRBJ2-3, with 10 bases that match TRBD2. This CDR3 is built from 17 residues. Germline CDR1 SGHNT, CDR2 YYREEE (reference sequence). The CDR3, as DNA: TGTGCCAGCAGCTCAAAGCGGGGACTAGCGAGCACAGATACACAGTATTTT. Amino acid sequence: CASSSKRGLASTDTQYF.

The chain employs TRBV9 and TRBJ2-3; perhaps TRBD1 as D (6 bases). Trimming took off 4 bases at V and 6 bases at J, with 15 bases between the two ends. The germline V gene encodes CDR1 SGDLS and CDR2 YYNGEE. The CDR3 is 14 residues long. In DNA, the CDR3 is TGTGCCAGCAGCTCGCAACAGGGTTTCGATACGCAGTATTTT. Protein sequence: CASSSQQGFDTQYF. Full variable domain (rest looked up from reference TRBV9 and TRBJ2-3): DSGVTQTPKHLITATGQRVTLRCSPRSGDLSVYWYQQSLDQGLQFLIQYYNGEERAKGNILERFSAQQFPDLHSELNLSSLELGDSALYFCASSSQQGFDTQYFGPGTRLTVL.

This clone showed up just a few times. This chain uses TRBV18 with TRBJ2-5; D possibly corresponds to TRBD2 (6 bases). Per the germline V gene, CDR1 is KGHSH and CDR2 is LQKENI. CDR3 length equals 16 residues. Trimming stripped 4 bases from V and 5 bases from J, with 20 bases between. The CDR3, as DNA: TGTGCCAGCTCACGGGGCCTGGGACCGGGGGAGGAGACCCAGTACTTC. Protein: CASSRGLGPGEETQYF.

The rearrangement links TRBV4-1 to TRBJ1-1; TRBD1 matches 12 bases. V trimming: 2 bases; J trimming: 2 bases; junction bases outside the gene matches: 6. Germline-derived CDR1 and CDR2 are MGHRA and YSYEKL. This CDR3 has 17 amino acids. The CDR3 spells CASSQTPGQGANTEAFF. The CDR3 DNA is TGCGCCAGCAGCCAAACACCGGGACAGGGGGCCAACACTGAAGCTTTCTTT.

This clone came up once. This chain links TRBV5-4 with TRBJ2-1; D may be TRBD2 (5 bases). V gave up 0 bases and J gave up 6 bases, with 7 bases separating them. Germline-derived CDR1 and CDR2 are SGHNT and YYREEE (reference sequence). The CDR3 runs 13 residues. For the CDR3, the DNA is TGTGCCAGCAGCTTGGGGAGGTCCAATGAGCAGTTCTTC. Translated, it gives CASSLGRSNEQFF.

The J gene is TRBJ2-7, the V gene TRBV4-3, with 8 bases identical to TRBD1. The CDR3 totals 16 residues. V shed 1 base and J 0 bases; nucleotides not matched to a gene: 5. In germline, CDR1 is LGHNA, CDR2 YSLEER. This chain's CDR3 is CASSQGSGTGSYEQYF. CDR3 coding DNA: TGCGCCAGCAGCCAAGGGTCCGGGACAGGCTCCTACGAGCAGTACTTC.

This CDR3 reads CAWSVPRGVTEAFF. CDR3 coding DNA: TGTGCCTGGAGTGTCCCTAGGGGGGTTACTGAAGCTTTCTTT. This sequence joins TRBV30 and TRBJ1-1, with a weak D call TRBD1 (6 bases). Per germline, CDR1 GTSNPN and CDR2 SVGIG (reference sequence). The CDR3 sequence is 14 residues long. V was clipped by 0 bases and J by 5 bases, with 13 bases between them. The complete variable domain, with remaining parts taken from reference TRBV30 and TRBJ1-1, reads SQTIHQWPATLVQPVGSPLSLECTVEGTSNPNLYWYRQAAGRGLQLLFYSVGIGQISSEVPQNLSASRPQDRQFILSSKKLLLSDSGFYLCAWSVPRGVTEAFFGQGTRLTVV.

This chain's CDR3 is CASSLGAGTSGPADTQYF. DNA of the CDR3: TGTGCCAGCAGCTTAGGGGCCGGGACTAGCGGCCCCGCAGATACGCAGTATTTT. The V call is TRBV7-2, the J call TRBJ2-3, with 11 bases aligning to TRBD2. The junction had 10 bases not matched to a gene; V was cut back by 1 base and J by 4 bases. This CDR3 has 18 amino acids. CDR1 SGHTA and CDR2 FQGNSA come from the germline V gene. Filled out from reference TRBV7-2 and TRBJ2-3, the complete variable domain reads GAGVSQSPSNKVTEKGKDVELRCDPISGHTALYWYRQSLGQGLEFLIYFQGNSAPDKSGLPSDRFSAERTGGSVSTLTIQRTQQEDSAVYLCASSLGAGTSGPADTQYFGPGTRLTVL.

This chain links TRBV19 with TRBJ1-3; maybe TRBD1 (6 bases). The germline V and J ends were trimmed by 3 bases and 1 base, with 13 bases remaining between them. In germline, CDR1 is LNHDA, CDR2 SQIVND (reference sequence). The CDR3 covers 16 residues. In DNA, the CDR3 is TGTGCCAGTAGTATCAGGGGAACCGGGTCTGGAAACACCATATATTTT. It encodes CASSIRGTGSGNTIYF.

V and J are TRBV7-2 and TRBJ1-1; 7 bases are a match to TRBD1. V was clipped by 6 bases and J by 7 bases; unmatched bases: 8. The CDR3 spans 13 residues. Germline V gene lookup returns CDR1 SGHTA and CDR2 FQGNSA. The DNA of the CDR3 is TGTGCCAGCAGTTCATATCAGGGGGTTGAAGCTTTCTTT. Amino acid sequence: CASSSYQGVEAFF.

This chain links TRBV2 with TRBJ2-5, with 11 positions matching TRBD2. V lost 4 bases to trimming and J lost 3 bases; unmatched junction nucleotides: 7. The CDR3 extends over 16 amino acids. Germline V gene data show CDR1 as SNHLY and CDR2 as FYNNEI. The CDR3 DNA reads TGTGCCAGCAGTGTGTGGTCTAGCGGGAGGAAAGAGACCCAGTACTTC. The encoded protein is CASSVWSSGRKETQYF.

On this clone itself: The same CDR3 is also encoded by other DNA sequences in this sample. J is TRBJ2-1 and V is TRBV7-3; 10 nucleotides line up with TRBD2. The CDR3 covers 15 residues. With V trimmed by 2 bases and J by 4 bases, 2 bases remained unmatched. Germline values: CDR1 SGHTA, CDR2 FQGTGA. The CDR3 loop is CASSLSSGGYNEQFF. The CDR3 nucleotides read TGTGCCAGCAGCTTATCTAGCGGGGGTTACAATGAGCAGTTCTTC.

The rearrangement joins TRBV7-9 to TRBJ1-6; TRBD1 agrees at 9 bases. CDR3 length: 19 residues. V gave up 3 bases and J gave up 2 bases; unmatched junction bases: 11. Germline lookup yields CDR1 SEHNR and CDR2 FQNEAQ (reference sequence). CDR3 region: CASSFAIPGQGTYNSPLHF. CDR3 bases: TGTGCCAGCAGCTTCGCCATACCGGGACAGGGAACCTATAATTCACCCCTCCACTTT. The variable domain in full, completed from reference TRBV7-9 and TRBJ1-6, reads DTGVSQNPRHKITKRGQNVTFRCDPISEHNRLYWYRQTLGQGPEFLTYFQNEAQLEKSRLLSDRFSAERPKGSFSTLEIQRTEQGDSAMYLCASSFAIPGQGTYNSPLHFGNGTRLTVT.

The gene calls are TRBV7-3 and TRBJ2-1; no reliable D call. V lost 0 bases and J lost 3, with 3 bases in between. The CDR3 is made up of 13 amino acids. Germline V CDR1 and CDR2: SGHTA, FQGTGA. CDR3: CASSLTSYNEQFF. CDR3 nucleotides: TGTGCCAGCAGCTTAACCAGCTACAATGAGCAGTTCTTC.

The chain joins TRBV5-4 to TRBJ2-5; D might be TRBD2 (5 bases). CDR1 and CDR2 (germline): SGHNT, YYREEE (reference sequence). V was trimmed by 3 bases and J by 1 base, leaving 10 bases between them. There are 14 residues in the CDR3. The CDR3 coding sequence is TGTGCCAGCAGCTCTACTGGACTCCAAGAGACCCAGTACTTC. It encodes CASSSTGLQETQYF. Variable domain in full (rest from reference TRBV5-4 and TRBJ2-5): ETGVTQSPTHLIKTRGQQVTLRCSSQSGHNTVSWYQQALGQGPQFIFQYYREEENGRGNFPPRFSGLQFPNYSSELNVNALELDDSALYLCASSSTGLQETQYFGPGTRLLVL.

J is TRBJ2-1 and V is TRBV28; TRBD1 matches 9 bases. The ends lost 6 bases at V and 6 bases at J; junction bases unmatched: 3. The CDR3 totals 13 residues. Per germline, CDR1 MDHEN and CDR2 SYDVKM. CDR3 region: CASRRQGGNEQFF. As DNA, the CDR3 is TGTGCCAGCAGAAGACAGGGGGGCAATGAGCAGTTCTTC.

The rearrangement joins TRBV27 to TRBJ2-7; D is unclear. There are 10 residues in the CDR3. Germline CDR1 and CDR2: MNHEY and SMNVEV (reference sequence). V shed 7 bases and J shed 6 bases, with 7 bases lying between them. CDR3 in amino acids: CASKTPEQYF. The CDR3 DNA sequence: TGTGCCAGCAAAACCCCCGAGCAGTACTTC.

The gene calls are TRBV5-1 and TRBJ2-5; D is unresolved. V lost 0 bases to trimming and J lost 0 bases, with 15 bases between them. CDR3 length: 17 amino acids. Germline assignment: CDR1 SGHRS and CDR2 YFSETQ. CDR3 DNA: TGCGCCAGCAGCTTGGTCTCGGCCCCAGGCTACCAAGAGACCCAGTACTTC. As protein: CASSLVSAPGYQETQYF.

The CDR3 sequence is CASSLAPQGWAGLFF. For the CDR3, the DNA is TGTGCCAGCAGCTTAGCCCCCCAGGGGTGGGCCGGACTGTTTTTT. The rearrangement uses TRBV11-3 and TRBJ1-4; perhaps TRBD1 as D (6 bases). V was shortened by 1 base and J by 13 bases, with 19 bases between the two germline ends. Germline V gene sequence: CDR1 SGHNT, CDR2 YENEEA. The CDR3 has 15 residues.